This section outlines one TCR beta chain sequence together with its context. TCRdb keeps only in-frame clones here, not all; method: immunoSEQ multiplex PCR. The sample has roughly 45,000 clones; about 90% are singletons. This sample was included in a study of T cell changes during pregnancy in multiple sclerosis. The CDR3 extends over 15 amino acids. V was shortened by 1 base and J by 3 bases, with 12 bases between the two germline ends. Germline values: CDR1 LGHNA, CDR2 YSLEER. Material: CD8+ T cells from peripheral blood mononuclear cells, obtained after pregnancy. The chain carries TRBV4-3 and TRBJ1-2, with a tentative D call TRBD1 (6 bases). This TCR was recovered from a female donor with multiple sclerosis, enrolled in a pregnancy study. CDR3 sequence reads: CASSQGYRDDYGYTF. CDR3 bases: TGCGCCAGCAGCCAAGGGTACAGGGATGACTATGGCTACACCTTC.